The 3 T cell receptor beta chains given below trace back to one sample, sequenced in a study of tumor-infiltrating lymphocytes in primary liver carcinoma. Co-extraction of RNA and DNA was performed on roughly 20-34 mg of unsorted bulk tissue. From approximately 0.5 ug of total RNA, TCR beta-specific cDNA was reverse-transcribed using a constant-region primer. What produced the TCR beta libraries was three nested multiplex PCR rounds using slightly modified ARM-PCR. The first two PCR rounds used TRBV1-TRBV30 primers with a Cbeta primer, nine to ten cycles each. TCRdb re-called the multiplex PCR reads through MiXCR, storing one row per CDR3 protein. Here the sample spans some 20,000 distinct CDR3 sequences, almost 80% being singletons. Sequencing was done on a sample of liver tumor tissue from sampling region 4. Subset here: tumor region T4, right-lateral pole. These receptors came from a woman in her 30s with primary liver carcinoma and hepatitis B virus infection.

The chain employs TRBV11-2 and TRBJ2-3; tentatively, D is TRBD2 (5 bases). Looked up from germline, CDR1 is SGHAT and CDR2 is FQNNGV. Deletions cut 9 bases from V and 3 bases from J, with 22 bases between. The CDR3 sequence is 16 residues long. CDR3 sequence reads: CARGPRETSSTDTQYF. The CDR3 DNA reads TGTGCCAGGGGCCCGAGGGAGACGTCGAGTACAGATACGCAGTATTTT.

Many counts were recorded for this clonotype. The chain has TRBV7-9 and TRBJ2-7, with D perhaps matching TRBD2 (6 bases). The CDR3 sequence is 18 residues long. V dropped 4 bases and J dropped 4 bases, with 26 bases sitting between them. Germline V gene sequence: CDR1 SEHNR, CDR2 FQNEAQ (reference sequence). CDR3 amino acids: CASSSSRSGTGRIYEQYF. The DNA for the CDR3 is TGTGCCAGCAGCTCAAGTCGATCGGGGACTGGGAGAATATACGAGCAGTACTTC.

As to this clonotype: Compared with germline, one end of the junction differs, possibly owing to a read error. The chain has TRBV13 and TRBJ1-1; TRBD1 matches at 7 bases. Germline CDR1 PRHDT, CDR2 FYEKMQ (reference sequence). The CDR3 totals 13 residues. The CDR3 reads CASTGGANTEASF. The CDR3, as DNA: TGTGCCAGCACAGGGGGTGCAAACACTGAAGCTTCCTTT.